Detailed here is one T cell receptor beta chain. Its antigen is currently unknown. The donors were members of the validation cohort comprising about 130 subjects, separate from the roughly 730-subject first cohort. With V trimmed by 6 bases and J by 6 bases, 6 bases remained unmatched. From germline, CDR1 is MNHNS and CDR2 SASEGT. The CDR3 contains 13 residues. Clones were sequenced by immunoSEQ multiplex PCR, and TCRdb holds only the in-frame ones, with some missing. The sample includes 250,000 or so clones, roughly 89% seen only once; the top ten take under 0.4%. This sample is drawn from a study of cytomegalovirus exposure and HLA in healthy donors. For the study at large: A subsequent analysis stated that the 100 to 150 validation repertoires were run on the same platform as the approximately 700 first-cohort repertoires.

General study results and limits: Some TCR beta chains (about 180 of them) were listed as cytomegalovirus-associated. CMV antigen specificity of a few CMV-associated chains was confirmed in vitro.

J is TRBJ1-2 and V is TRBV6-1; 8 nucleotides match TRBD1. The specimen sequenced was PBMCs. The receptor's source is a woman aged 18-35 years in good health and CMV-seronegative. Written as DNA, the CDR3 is TGTGCCAGCAGCCCCCGGGGACAGGATGGCTACACCTTC. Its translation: CASSPRGQDGYTF.